This is a list of T cell receptor delta chains from one sample in a study of Vδ1+ human thymocytes. TCRdb re-called the multiplex PCR reads with CATT. The table records about 75,000 delta-chain clones, about 38% of them present only once. The sequencing input was Vdelta1+ gamma-delta thymocytes from the thymus. The source of these receptors is a boy younger than two who had congenital heart surgery. Both conserved end residues are part of each CDR3. The D gene is left open where the match is weak. Some rows mark clone size as missing; the rest say once, few, many or name a class of expanded clone.

clone_size: NA
v_call: TRDV2
d_call: TRDD3
j_call: TRDJ1
cdr3_aa: CACDTVYWGIRGGDKLIF
cdr3_nt: TGTGCCTGTGACACTGTGTACTGGGGGATACGCGGAGGAGATAAACTCATCTTT

clone_size: NA
v_call: TRDV1
d_call: TRDD3
j_call: TRDJ1
cdr3_aa: CALGDPGRSKILGETPYTDKLIF
cdr3_nt: TGTGCTCTTGGGGACCCCGGGAGGAGCAAAATACTGGGGGAGACTCCGTACACCGATAAACTCATCTTT

clone_size: few
v_call: TRDV1
d_call: TRDD3
j_call: TRDJ1
cdr3_aa: CALGELMCPPGLTGGSHRSGDKLIF
cdr3_nt: TGTGCTCTTGGGGAACTAATGTGTCCCCCAGGGCTTACTGGGGGATCCCACCGTAGTGGCGATAAACTCATCTTT

clone_size: few
v_call: TRDV1
d_call: TRDD2
j_call: TRDJ1
cdr3_aa: CALGEAFLPGRSTDKLIF
cdr3_nt: TGTGCTCTTGGGGAAGCTTTCCTACCTGGGAGGAGCACCGATAAACTCATCTTT

clone_size: few
v_call: TRDV1
d_call: TRDD3
j_call: TRDJ1
cdr3_aa: CALGESYAAGGYGITDKLIF
cdr3_nt: TGTGCTCTTGGGGAATCCTACGCGGCTGGGGGATATGGGATCACCGATAAACTCATCTTT

clone_size: NA
v_call: TRDV1
d_call: NA
j_call: TRDJ1
cdr3_aa: CALGEREWVYPDKLIF
cdr3_nt: TGTGCTCTTGGGGAACGAGAATGGGTCTACCCCGATAAACTCATCTTT

clone_size: few
v_call: TRDV1
d_call: TRDD3
j_call: TRDJ1
cdr3_aa: CALGDIPMGTGGLRYTDKLIF
cdr3_nt: TGTGCTCTTGGGGATATACCCATGGGTACTGGGGGCCTACGGTACACCGATAAACTCATCTTT

clone_size: NA
v_call: TRDV1
d_call: NA
j_call: TRDJ1
cdr3_aa: CALGEHSLGDRLYTDKLIF
cdr3_nt: TGTGCTCTTGGGGAACATAGCCTTGGGGACCGGTTATACACCGATAAACTCATCTTT

clone_size: NA
v_call: TRDV1
d_call: TRDD3
j_call: TRDJ2
cdr3_aa: CALFGGGHPWTAQLFF
cdr3_nt: TGTGCTCTTTTTGGTGGGGGACACCCGTGGACAGCACAACTCTTCTTT

clone_size: NA
v_call: TRDV1
d_call: TRDD3
j_call: TRDJ1
cdr3_aa: CALGSQAFTGGYPRSKLIF
cdr3_nt: TGTGCTCTTGGGTCCCAGGCCTTTACTGGGGGATACCCCCGGTCGAAACTCATCTTT

clone_size: few
v_call: TRDV1
d_call: NA
j_call: TRDJ1
cdr3_aa: CALGERRGFPWGDKLIF
cdr3_nt: TGTGCTCTTGGGGAACGGCGGGGTTTCCCTTGGGGCGATAAACTCATCTTT

clone_size: NA
v_call: TRDV1
d_call: NA
j_call: TRDJ1
cdr3_aa: CALGERPHLRIPGAPDTDKLIF
cdr3_nt: TGTGCTCTTGGGGAACGCCCACACCTACGAATACCGGGGGCCCCCGACACCGATAAACTCATCTTT

clone_size: few
v_call: TRDV1
d_call: NA
j_call: TRDJ1
cdr3_aa: CALGERGCGGDKLIF
cdr3_nt: TGTGCTCTTGGGGAACGAGGATGTGGAGGCGATAAACTCATCTTT

clone_size: once
v_call: TRDV1
d_call: NA
j_call: TRDJ1
cdr3_aa: CALGFLPTGGWNRALCADKLIF
cdr3_nt: TGTGCTCTTGGGTTCCTACCTACTGGGGGTTGGAATCGAGCTTTATGCGCCGATAAACTCATCTTT

clone_size: NA
v_call: TRDV1
d_call: NA
j_call: TRDJ1
cdr3_aa: CALVGFAGDYTDKLIF
cdr3_nt: TGTGCTCTTGTAGGATTTGCTGGAGATTACACCGATAAACTCATCTTT

clone_size: NA
v_call: TRDV1
d_call: TRDD3
j_call: TRDJ1
cdr3_aa: CALGDDTGGYADKLIF
cdr3_nt: TGTGCTCTTGGGGACGATACTGGGGGATACGCCGATAAACTCATCTTT

clone_size: few
v_call: TRDV1
d_call: TRDD3
j_call: TRDJ1
cdr3_aa: CALGERPVGGYFDRYTDKLIF
cdr3_nt: TGTGCTCTTGGGGAACGGCCGGTAGGGGGATATTTTGACCGGTACACCGATAAACTCATCTTT

clone_size: few
v_call: TRDV1
d_call: TRDD3
j_call: TRDJ1
cdr3_aa: CALGERGPGPRLGKATDKLIF
cdr3_nt: TGTGCTCTTGGGGAAAGGGGGCCCGGGCCTAGACTGGGGAAGGCCACCGATAAACTCATCTTT

clone_size: few
v_call: TRDV1
d_call: TRDD3
j_call: TRDJ1
cdr3_aa: CALGEPTVLGDATDKLIF
cdr3_nt: TGTGCTCTTGGGGAACCGACCGTACTGGGGGACGCCACCGATAAACTCATCTTT

clone_size: few
v_call: TRDV1
d_call: NA
j_call: TRDJ1
cdr3_aa: CALGEPPTEATYTDKLIF
cdr3_nt: TGTGCTCTTGGGGAACCTCCCACTGAAGCCACGTACACCGATAAACTCATCTTT

clone_size: NA
v_call: TRDV1
d_call: NA
j_call: TRDJ1
cdr3_aa: CALGPIPYHTDKLIF
cdr3_nt: TGTGCTCTTGGGCCAATTCCCTATCACACCGATAAACTCATCTTT

clone_size: NA
v_call: TRDV1
d_call: TRDD3
j_call: TRDJ1
cdr3_aa: CALGRGDFPRHYWGGHYTDKLIF
cdr3_nt: TGTGCTCTTGGGCGGGGGGACTTCCCGCGCCACTACTGGGGAGGCCATTACACCGATAAACTCATCTTT

clone_size: NA
v_call: TRDV1
d_call: TRDD3
j_call: TRDJ1
cdr3_aa: CALGSPPGDTVLGDTRKLIF
cdr3_nt: TGTGCTCTTGGGAGTCCTCCGGGAGATACCGTACTGGGGGATACCCGTAAACTCATCTTT

clone_size: NA
v_call: TRDV1
d_call: TRDD3
j_call: TRDJ1
cdr3_aa: CALGELPHPSVLGDTRALVDKLIF
cdr3_nt: TGTGCTCTTGGGGAATTGCCCCATCCCTCCGTACTGGGGGACACACGGGCCCTTGTCGATAAACTCATCTTT

clone_size: few
v_call: TRDV1
d_call: NA
j_call: TRDJ1
cdr3_aa: CALGAPTGRGYYYTDKLIF
cdr3_nt: TGTGCTCTTGGGGCCCCAACGGGACGTGGTTACTACTACACCGATAAACTCATCTTT

clone_size: NA
v_call: TRDV1
d_call: TRDD3
j_call: TRDJ1
cdr3_aa: CALGELGDRFPIWGYREYTDKLIF
cdr3_nt: TGTGCTCTTGGGGAACTAGGGGACCGCTTCCCCATCTGGGGGTACAGGGAGTACACCGATAAACTCATCTTT

clone_size: few
v_call: TRDV3
d_call: TRDD3
j_call: TRDJ3
cdr3_aa: CAFMKGYRDTRQMFF
cdr3_nt: TGTGCCTTTATGAAGGGATACCGGGACACCCGACAGATGTTTTTC

clone_size: once
v_call: TRDV1
d_call: TRDD3
j_call: TRDJ1
cdr3_aa: CALVTRRGPTRSGGFRNTDKLIF
cdr3_nt: TGTGCTCTTGTTACGAGGAGAGGCCCCACCAGGAGTGGGGGATTCAGGAACACCGATAAACTCATCTTT

clone_size: NA
v_call: TRDV1
d_call: TRDD3
j_call: TRDJ1
cdr3_aa: CALGDRLPKVLGDTGCILIF
cdr3_nt: TGTGCTCTTGGGGACCGCCTTCCCAAAGTACTGGGGGATACGGGGTGTATACTCATCTTT

clone_size: NA
v_call: TRDV1
d_call: TRDD3
j_call: TRDJ1
cdr3_aa: CALGELSYWGIRDKLIF
cdr3_nt: TGTGCTCTTGGGGAACTTTCGTACTGGGGGATACGCGATAAACTCATCTTT

clone_size: few
v_call: TRDV1
d_call: TRDD2
j_call: TRDJ1
cdr3_aa: CALGYRWSFLRNGRVGIGTDKLIF
cdr3_nt: TGTGCTCTTGGGTATCGATGGTCCTTCCTACGAAATGGACGTGTGGGGATAGGCACCGATAAACTCATCTTT

clone_size: NA
v_call: TRDV1
d_call: TRDD3
j_call: TRDJ1
cdr3_aa: CALGERTWRTKCPGDGDTDKLIF
cdr3_nt: TGTGCTCTTGGGGAACGGACCTGGCGGACTAAATGCCCGGGGGATGGGGACACCGATAAACTCATCTTT

clone_size: once
v_call: TRDV1
d_call: NA
j_call: TRDJ1
cdr3_aa: CALGEPFRRGAPDTDKLIF
cdr3_nt: TGTGCTCTTGGGGAACCTTTTAGGCGGGGGGCTCCGGACACCGATAAACTCATCTTT

clone_size: few
v_call: TRDV1
d_call: NA
j_call: TRDJ1
cdr3_aa: CALGGPLPRVLGDTDKLIF
cdr3_nt: TGTGCTCTTGGGGGTCCCCTTCCTAGGGTACTGGGGGACACCGATAAACTCATCTTT

clone_size: NA
v_call: TRDV1
d_call: TRDD3
j_call: TRDJ1
cdr3_aa: CALGERPLWGILYTDKLIF
cdr3_nt: TGTGCTCTTGGGGAACGGCCATTATGGGGGATACTCTACACCGATAAACTCATCTTT

clone_size: NA
v_call: TRDV2
d_call: TRDD3
j_call: TRDJ1
cdr3_aa: CACQGTGGFLLDKLIF
cdr3_nt: TGTGCCTGTCAGGGTACTGGGGGATTTCTGCTCGATAAACTCATCTTT

clone_size: NA
v_call: TRDV1
d_call: TRDD3
j_call: TRDJ1
cdr3_aa: CALGELENYLPNWGITRKLIF
cdr3_nt: TGTGCTCTTGGGGAACTAGAGAACTACCTACCCAACTGGGGGATAACTAGGAAACTCATCTTT